The sequence of this T cell receptor beta chain was determined in a study of blood T cell repertoires in COVID-19 (dated by TCRdb to 2018 to 2021). Turning to the overall study: Collaborator samples came from the United States, Italy and Spain and covered acute and convalescent phases of COVID-19. Deeply sampled blood TCRbeta repertoires from subjects exposed to, actively infected with, or recovered from COVID-19 were included in the dataset. Where available, HLA class I and class II types were taken from metadata supplied by the sample provider and were not determined by assay-based typing. Samples were obtained from the ongoing ImmuneRACE study (first 160 participants) and from about 1,300 subjects provided by 6 global collaborators. The material from the prospective study consisted of cDNA or gDNA derived from T cells, B-cell-depleted T cells, or PBMCs. The repertoires were made available in a free public database intended to serve as a resource for research on the immune response to SARS-CoV-2. Nearly every sample came with metadata listing a de-identified subject ID, COVID-19 status, age in years and sex. Study-level results and caveats: The quantity of clinical and demographic metadata differed by source and by participant and was supplied without curation.

TCRbeta CDR3 regions were amplified from genomic DNA using the immunoSEQ Assay, a bias-controlled multiplex PCR. In the source study's methods: The number of nucleated cells in each sample was estimated from the amplification of reference gene primers within the assay. To quantify the absolute abundance of each unique TCRbeta CDR3 rearrangement, sequence reads were collapsed and filtered. For each sample, productive Simpson clonality was calculated as the square root of Simpson's diversity index across productive rearrangements. Imported from immuneACCESS, the table was reduced by TCRdb to in-frame sequences with V and J called. These copies leave out some clones; in studies compared against another copy, an unresolved V gene accounts for under half, and the cause of the remainder is not known. Clonal size and the V and J genes are those of that table, whereas D and trimming came from the DNA. The sample yields approximately 150,000 clones; about three quarters were counted once. Around 2.1% of the sample is taken by the ten largest.

On this clone: Its cognate antigen has yet to be identified. The input lacks base qualities; no much larger clone sits a single base away.

Collaborating institutions collected whole blood in K2EDTA tubes following their own protocols. Collaborator samples were shipped for TCRbeta analysis as frozen whole blood, isolated PBMCs, or DNA extracted from either sample type. The germline V gene provides CDR1 SNHLY and CDR2 FYNNEI. The CDR3 contains 18 residues, cysteine and phenylalanine counted. Here the CDR3 DNA is all that survives: 54 bases in frame from base 1. Here V drops 6 bases and J drops 6 bases, and the junction holds 15 bases not matched to any gene. The chain is encoded by TRBV2 joined to TRBJ1-5; the junction holds 12 bases that match TRBD1. This receptor was obtained from a woman aged 55-70 years with acute or convalescent COVID-19. The specimen was peripheral blood. CDR3 sequence: CASRRGYPGQGASQPQHF. Here is the DNA: TGTGCCAGCAGAAGAGGGTATCCGGGACAGGGGGCTAGTCAGCCCCAGCATTTT.